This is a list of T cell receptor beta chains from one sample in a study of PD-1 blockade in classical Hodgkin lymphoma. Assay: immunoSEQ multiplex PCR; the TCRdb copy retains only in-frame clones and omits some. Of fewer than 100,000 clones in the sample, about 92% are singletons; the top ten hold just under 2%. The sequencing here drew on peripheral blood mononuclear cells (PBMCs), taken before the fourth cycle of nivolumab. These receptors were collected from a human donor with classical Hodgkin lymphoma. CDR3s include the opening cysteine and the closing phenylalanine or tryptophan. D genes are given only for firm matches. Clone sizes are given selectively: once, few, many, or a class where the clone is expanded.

CSARLGPEQFF	TGCAGTGCACGACTAGGTCCTGAGCAGTTCTTC	.	TRBJ2-1	.	TRBV20-1
CASSWSRDRILEAFF	TGTGCCAGCAGCTGGTCCCGGGACAGGATCCTGGAAGCTTTCTTT	.	TRBJ1-1	TRBD1	TRBV27
CSVEDLPRTSGPASQSYNEQFF	TGCAGCGTTGAAGATTTGCCTCGGACTAGCGGGCCTGCCAGCCAATCCTACAATGAGCAGTTCTTC	.	TRBJ2-1	TRBD2	TRBV29-1
CASSYYGLDEQFF	TGTGCCAGCAGTTACTATGGCCTAGATGAGCAGTTCTTC	.	TRBJ2-1	.	TRBV6-5
CASSSSGGYNEQFF	TGTGCCAGCAGCTCTAGCGGGGGTTACAATGAGCAGTTCTTC	.	TRBJ2-1	TRBD2	TRBV5-4
CASSLDRGLTEAFF	TGTGCCAGCAGTTTGGACAGGGGGCTTACTGAAGCTTTCTTT	.	TRBJ1-1	TRBD1	TRBV27
CAWSVRVSGGYTF	TGTGCCTGGAGTGTACGGGTATCGGGCGGCTACACCTTC	.	TRBJ1-2	.	TRBV30
CASSSWTEKGGYEQYF	TGTGCCAGCAGTTCCTGGACGGAAAAAGGGGGCTACGAGCAGTACTTC	.	TRBJ2-7	.	TRBV27
CASSWDRVNNEQFF	TGTGCCAGCAGCTGGGACAGGGTAAACAATGAGCAGTTCTTC	once	TRBJ2-1	TRBD1	TRBV28
CSVGRDVGGDTQYF	TGCAGCGTTGGTAGGGACGTAGGGGGAGATACGCAGTATTTT	.	TRBJ2-3	.	TRBV29-1
CASSSFGGAYNEQFF	TGTGCCAGCAGCTCCTTTGGGGGGGCCTACAATGAGCAGTTCTTC	.	TRBJ2-1	TRBD2	TRBV7-6
CAISVGPPQDTQYF	TGTGCCATCTCTGTAGGTCCTCCCCAGGATACGCAGTATTTT	.	TRBJ2-3	.	TRBV7-9
CASGFPRGRQGSEKLFF	TGTGCCAGCGGTTTCCCCCGAGGGAGACAGGGCAGTGAAAAACTGTTTTTT	.	TRBJ1-4	TRBD1	TRBV7-9
CASSLRPSGDEQFF	TGTGCCAGCAGCTTAAGGCCGAGTGGGGATGAGCAGTTCTTC	.	TRBJ2-1	.	TRBV7-2
CASSFRLAHAWKQYF	TGTGCCAGCAGTTTCAGACTAGCGCACGCGTGGAAGCAGTATTTT	.	TRBJ2-3	TRBD2	TRBV27
CSSWTGLNTEAFF	TGCAGCTCCTGGACAGGGCTGAACACTGAAGCTTTCTTT	.	TRBJ1-1	TRBD1	TRBV29-1
CASSPRDKQETQYF	TGTGCCAGCAGCCCCCGGGACAAGCAAGAGACCCAGTACTTC	.	TRBJ2-5	.	TRBV28
CSVAQLAGETDTQYF	TGCAGCGTGGCCCAACTAGCGGGAGAGACAGATACGCAGTATTTT	.	TRBJ2-3	TRBD2	TRBV29-1
CASSPRRGYEQYF	TGTGCCAGCTCACCAAGGAGGGGCTACGAGCAGTACTTC	.	TRBJ2-7	.	TRBV18
CASSLDFGTGFYGYTF	TGTGCCAGCAGCTTGGACTTCGGGACAGGGTTTTACGGCTACACCTTC	.	TRBJ1-2	TRBD1	TRBV11-2
CASSLSVWRELFF	TGTGCCAGCAGCTTATCGGTGTGGCGGGAGCTGTTTTTT	.	TRBJ2-2	.	TRBV11-2
CASTDEKLFF	TGTGCCAGTACGGATGAAAAACTGTTTTTT	.	TRBJ1-4	.	TRBV19
CASSQKRDSGELFF	TGTGCCAGCAGCCAAAAAAGGGACTCCGGGGAGCTGTTTTTT	.	TRBJ2-2	.	TRBV14
CASSQSSLNQPQHF	TGCGCCAGCAGTCAATCGTCCCTCAATCAGCCCCAGCATTTT	.	TRBJ1-5	.	TRBV23-1
CASSPGLASSYEQYF	TGTGCCAGCAGCCCTGGACTAGCTAGCTCCTACGAGCAGTACTTC	.	TRBJ2-7	TRBD2	TRBV11-2
CASSLSRDRAHEQYF	TGTGCCAGTAGCCTCTCCCGGGACAGGGCCCACGAGCAGTACTTC	.	TRBJ2-7	TRBD1	TRBV19
CAWRGQSNYGYTF	TGTGCCTGGAGAGGACAGTCTAACTATGGCTACACCTTC	.	TRBJ1-2	.	TRBV30
CAWSVTIAGDRVF	TGTGCCTGGAGTGTAACGATAGCGGGAGACAGGGTCTTC	.	TRBJ2-1	TRBD2	TRBV30
CASSLVGRAHDPYNEQFF	TGCGCCAGCAGCTTGGTGGGACGAGCTCACGACCCCTACAATGAGCAGTTCTTC	few	TRBJ2-1	.	TRBV5-1
CASPTVRPSETEAFF	TGTGCCAGCCCAACCGTTCGCCCCAGCGAGACTGAAGCTTTCTTT	.	TRBJ1-1	.	TRBV2
CASSLTGTTNTEAFF	TGTGCCAGCAGTTTAACCGGGACAACCAACACTGAAGCTTTCTTT	.	TRBJ1-1	.	TRBV6-5
CASSPWTAMNTGELFF	TGTGCCAGCAGTCCTTGGACAGCCATGAACACCGGGGAGCTGTTTTTT	.	TRBJ2-2	.	TRBV28
CASSIEGNYGYTF	TGTGCCAGTAGTATAGAGGGGAACTATGGCTACACCTTC	.	TRBJ1-2	.	TRBV19
CASSLGRGGRSYEQYF	TGTGCCAGCAGCTTGGGTCGCGGGGGTCGCTCCTACGAGCAGTACTTC	.	TRBJ2-7	TRBD2	TRBV7-9
CASSFEGDQPQHF	TGCGCCAGCAGCTTTGAAGGAGATCAGCCCCAGCATTTT	.	TRBJ1-5	.	TRBV5-1
CASSPTGGDYGYTF	TGTGCCAGCAGTCCGACGGGGGGCGACTATGGCTACACCTTC	.	TRBJ1-2	.	TRBV27
CASRESPGQGNTEAFF	TGTGCCAGCAGGGAAAGCCCGGGACAGGGGAACACTGAAGCTTTCTTT	few	TRBJ1-1	TRBD1	TRBV28
CASSTGISGNTIYF	TGTGCCAGCAGTACAGGTATCTCTGGAAACACCATATATTTT	.	TRBJ1-3	.	TRBV6-5
CASGTQLGTGELFF	TGTGCTAGTGGAACCCAACTTGGAACCGGGGAGCTGTTTTTT	once	TRBJ2-2	.	TRBV12-5
CSVEEGRSTGELFF	TGCAGCGTTGAAGAGGGGAGGTCGACCGGGGAGCTGTTTTTT	.	TRBJ2-2	.	TRBV29-1
CASSPRRGPNTEAFF	TGTGCCAGCTCACCACGGCGGGGGCCGAACACTGAAGCTTTCTTT	.	TRBJ1-1	.	TRBV18
CASRPGLGSGRNEQYF	TGTGCCAGCAGACCAGGCCTAGGTAGCGGGAGGAACGAGCAGTACTTC	.	TRBJ2-7	TRBD2	TRBV27
CASSLQGFTEAFF	TGTGCCAGCAGCCTGCAGGGATTCACTGAAGCTTTCTTT	.	TRBJ1-1	.	TRBV7-9
CATRLEGDTQYF	TGTGCCACCCGACTCGAAGGGGATACGCAGTATTTT	.	TRBJ2-3	.	TRBV10-3